The next 22 T cell receptor beta chains were all read from a single sample in a study of blood T cell repertoires in COVID-19 (dated by TCRdb to 2019 to 2021). Library preparation was by the immunoSEQ multiplex PCR assay. Sourced from immuneACCESS, this table was stored by TCRdb with only in-frame sequences that have V and J called. A share of the clones is absent; for the studies checked, an unresolved V gene accounts for under half, and the remainder has no known explanation. In this sample the table shows 50,000 to 70,000 clones, about 80% of which occur a single time. 9.6% of the sample rests with the top ten. The sequencing input was peripheral blood. These receptors came from a man older than 75 with COVID-19, enrolled during active disease.

The rearrangement joins TRBV5-4 to TRBJ2-3; 9 nucleotides align to TRBD1. Germline trimming cut 7 bases from V and 2 bases from J; bases unmatched to any gene: 8. Germline loops: CDR1 SGHNT, CDR2 YYREEE (reference sequence). This CDR3 region has 15 residues. DNA of the CDR3: TGTGCCAGCCGCCTGAGGACAGGGGACACAGATACGCAGTATTTT. Translation: CASRLRTGDTDTQYF. Together with reference TRBV5-4 and TRBJ2-3, the CDR3 gives the full variable domain: ETGVTQSPTHLIKTRGQQVTLRCSSQSGHNTVSWYQQALGQGPQFIFQYYREEENGRGNFPPRFSGLQFPNYSSELNVNALELDDSALYLCASRLRTGDTDTQYFGPGTRLTVL.

The chain carries TRBV19 and TRBJ1-1, with D hard to call. V was clipped by 3 bases and J by 2 bases, with 10 bases between them. The CDR3 runs 14 residues. The V gene's germline CDR1 is LNHDA and CDR2 SQIVND (reference sequence). The chain's CDR3 is CASSIPGRNTEAFF. CDR3 in DNA: TGTGCCAGTAGTATTCCCGGGAGAAACACTGAAGCTTTCTTT.

The chain employs TRBV27 and TRBJ2-7; 8 bases align to TRBD1. The CDR3 runs 9 residues. CDR1 MNHEY and CDR2 SMNVEV come from the germline V gene (reference sequence). The CDR3 loop is CASTRDRPV. The DNA of the CDR3 is TGTGCCAGCACCCGGGACAGGCCCGTC.

This chain connects TRBV2 to TRBJ1-1; 8 bases are a match to TRBD1. Germline CDR1 reads SNHLY; CDR2 reads FYNNEI. There are 14 residues in the CDR3. J was trimmed by 5 bases and V by 10 bases; bases with no gene match: 12. CDR3: CATRTGLERTEAFF. The CDR3, as DNA: TGTGCCACCCGGACAGGGTTGGAAAGAACTGAAGCTTTCTTT.

This clone turned up a few times. This chain connects TRBV19 to TRBJ1-1; D is ambiguous. Trimming shortened V by 5 bases and J by 10 bases, and 8 bases separated the two germline ends. CDR1 is LNHDA and CDR2 is SQIVND in the germline V gene (reference sequence). The CDR3 consists of 10 residues. CDR3 sequence: CASSDIRAFF. Here the CDR3 DNA reads TGTGCCAGTAGTGACATACGAGCTTTCTTT.

This clone turned up a few times. The chain has TRBV5-6 and TRBJ2-5; D is undetermined. Germline CDR1 is SGHDT and CDR2 is YYEEEE. Trimming pared 4 bases from V and 2 bases from J, leaving 15 bases between. The CDR3 runs to 15 residues. CDR3 DNA: TGTGCCAGCAGCCCCGAGCAGAAGAGGCAAGAGACCCAGTACTTC. It yields the protein CASSPEQKRQETQYF.

The chain combines TRBV5-1 with TRBJ1-6; possible D gene TRBD1, 5 bases. V was shortened by 4 bases and J by 8 bases, with 13 bases between the two germline ends. Germline V gene data show CDR1 as SGHRS and CDR2 as YFSETQ. CDR3 length: 14 residues. CDR3 sequence (DNA): TGCGCCAGCAGCAGGGGCAGGGTGGATTCACCCCTCCACTTT. Its translation: CASSRGRVDSPLHF.

The J gene is TRBJ1-2, the V gene TRBV18; 8 nucleotides match TRBD1. V lost 3 bases, J lost 8 bases, and 14 bases stayed unmatched. Per the germline V gene, CDR1 is KGHSH and CDR2 is LQKENI. This CDR3 region has 16 residues. Written as DNA, the CDR3 is TGTGCCAGCTCACCCCTGGACAGGGCGGCCGGTGGGGGCTACACCTTC. Protein sequence: CASSPLDRAAGGGYTF.

The J gene is TRBJ1-6, the V gene TRBV30; no reliable D call. The CDR3 contains 14 residues. Deletions cut 3 bases from V and 10 bases from J, with 16 bases between. The V gene's germline CDR1 is GTSNPN and CDR2 SVGIG (reference sequence). The CDR3 here is CAWRGWQDDSPLHF. The CDR3 DNA follows: TGTGCCTGGAGAGGTTGGCAGGATGACTCACCCCTCCACTTT.

This clone was counted only a few times. The same CDR3 can be traced to other DNA sequences in this sample. J is TRBJ1-2 and V is TRBV24-1, with D hard to call. This CDR3 is 13 amino acids long. Germline values: CDR1 KGHDR, CDR2 SFDVKD. V lost 3 bases and J lost 2, with 6 bases in between. This CDR3 is CATSDPQNYGYTF. The CDR3 bases are TGTGCCACCAGTGATCCGCAGAACTATGGCTACACCTTC.

V usage is TRBV6-5 and J usage is TRBJ1-5, with D perhaps matching TRBD1 (5 bases). V lost 0 bases, J lost 7 bases, and 16 bases lay in between. Germline loops: CDR1 MNHEY, CDR2 SVGAGI. This CDR3 region has 16 residues. DNA of the CDR3: TGTGCCAGCAGTTACTCCGGGTCTGGGGCCGCGCAGCCCCAGCATTTT. This codes for CASSYSGSGAAQPQHF.

This clone has a handful of counts. This chain joins TRBV30 and TRBJ1-1, with D possibly being TRBD1 (5 bases). Germline V gene lookup returns CDR1 GTSNPN and CDR2 SVGIG (reference sequence). Between the trimmed V and J ends, which lost 3 bases and 1 base, there was a span of 12 bases. The CDR3 totals 14 residues. The CDR3 loop is CAWSPITGNTEAFF. The CDR3, as DNA: TGTGCCTGGAGCCCTATCACAGGGAACACTGAAGCTTTCTTT.

The CDR3 DNA reads TGCAGCGTTGAAGGGGGCCGGGCAGCTTTCTTT. The encoded protein is CSVEGGRAAFF. The rearrangement links TRBV29-1 to TRBJ1-1; D perhaps matches TRBD1 (5 bases). This CDR3 is built from 11 residues. Germline CDR1 reads SQVTM; CDR2 reads ANQGSEA. V lost 1 base and J lost 10, with 10 bases in between.

In DNA form, the CDR3 reads TGTGCCAGCAGCTTGAACAGACAATCTGGTGGCTACACCTTC. This codes for CASSLNRQSGGYTF. V usage is TRBV7-8 and J usage is TRBJ1-2; D is unresolved. Germline V CDR1 and CDR2: SGHVS, FQNEAQ. The V and J ends lost 3 bases and 7 bases respectively, with 15 bases between them. CDR3 size: 14 residues.

This chain uses TRBV4-3 with TRBJ1-5; D is unresolved. Per germline, CDR1 LGHNA and CDR2 YSLEER. With 1 base removed from V and 5 bases from J, the gap between germline ends came to 6 bases. The CDR3 contains 13 residues. CDR3 bases: TGCGCCAGCAGCCAAGTTTTCGATCAGCCCCAGCATTTT. Translation: CASSQVFDQPQHF.

The chain links TRBV2 to TRBJ1-1, with a tentative D call TRBD1 (5 bases). With 4 bases removed from V and 4 bases from J, the gap between germline ends came to 28 bases. The germline gives CDR1 SNHLY, CDR2 FYNNEI. The CDR3 length is 19 residues. As DNA, the CDR3 is TGTGCCAGCAGTGCGTCCCAGGGAGGTCAGCAAAGGGCAGGCACTGAAGCTTTCTTT. This gives the protein CASSASQGGQQRAGTEAFF.

The genes are TRBV29-1 and TRBJ1-1; TRBD1 matches 7 bases. V lost 6 bases and J lost 1; bases outside the gene matches: 5. The V gene's germline CDR1 is SQVTM and CDR2 ANQGSEA. The CDR3 sequence is 13 residues long. CDR3 sequence: CSVIRDRNTEAFF. In DNA, the CDR3 is TGCAGCGTAATCCGGGACAGGAACACTGAAGCTTTCTTT.

V usage is TRBV2 and J usage is TRBJ2-3; 7 positions agree with TRBD1. This CDR3 is built from 16 residues. CDR1 is SNHLY and CDR2 is FYNNEI in the germline V gene. The trim removed 2 bases at V and 3 bases at J, leaving 8 bases unmatched. The CDR3 loop is CASSEPGQGVTDTQYF. CDR3 nucleotides: TGTGCCAGCAGTGAACCGGGGCAGGGGGTGACAGATACGCAGTATTTT.

This clone was observed a few times. This sequence joins TRBV4-1 and TRBJ2-1; D might be TRBD1 (6 bases). The CDR3 has 16 amino acids. Germline V gene data show CDR1 as MGHRA and CDR2 as YSYEKL. The V end was cut by 0 bases, the J end by 7 bases, with 16 bases between. This CDR3 reads CASSQDSERGHNEQFF. The CDR3 DNA is TGCGCCAGCAGCCAAGATTCGGAACGGGGACATAATGAGCAGTTCTTC.

The chain combines TRBV5-1 with TRBJ2-7; possibly TRBD1 for D (6 bases). V was shortened by 2 bases and J by 6 bases, with 15 bases between the two germline ends. There are 14 residues in the CDR3. Germline CDR1 reads SGHRS; CDR2 reads YFSETQ. The chain's CDR3 is CASSLGTQGGEQYV. In nucleotides, the CDR3 is TGCGCCAGCAGCTTAGGGACCCAAGGGGGCGAGCAGTACGTC.

The rearrangement joins TRBV5-1 to TRBJ2-5; 7 bases fit TRBD1. Germline CDR1 and CDR2: SGHRS and YFSETQ. V shed 3 bases and J 7 bases; nucleotides not matched to a gene: 12. This CDR3 has 15 amino acids. CDR3: CASSSGTAKDVTQYF. The CDR3 bases are TGCGCCAGCAGCTCCGGGACAGCGAAGGATGTGACCCAGTACTTC.

The rearrangement uses TRBV5-1 and TRBJ1-1; the D is unclear. The V and J ends lost 2 bases and 0 bases respectively, with 17 bases between them. CDR1 SGHRS and CDR2 YFSETQ come from the germline V gene. The CDR3 spans 17 residues. CDR3 sequence reads: CASSFGGMIKMNTEAFF. Here the CDR3 DNA reads TGCGCCAGCAGCTTCGGAGGGATGATTAAAATGAACACTGAAGCTTTCTTT.